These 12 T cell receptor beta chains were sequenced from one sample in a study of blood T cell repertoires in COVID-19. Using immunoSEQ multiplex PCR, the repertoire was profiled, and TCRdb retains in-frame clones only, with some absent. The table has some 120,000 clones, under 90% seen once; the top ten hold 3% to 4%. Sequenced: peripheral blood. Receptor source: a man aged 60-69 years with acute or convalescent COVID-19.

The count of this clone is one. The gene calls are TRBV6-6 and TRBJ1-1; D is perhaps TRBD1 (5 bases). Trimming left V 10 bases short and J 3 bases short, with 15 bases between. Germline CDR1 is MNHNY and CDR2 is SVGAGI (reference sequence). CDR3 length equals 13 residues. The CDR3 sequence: CATSTGSDTEAFF. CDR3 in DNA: TGTGCCACCTCAACAGGATCTGACACTGAAGCTTTCTTT.

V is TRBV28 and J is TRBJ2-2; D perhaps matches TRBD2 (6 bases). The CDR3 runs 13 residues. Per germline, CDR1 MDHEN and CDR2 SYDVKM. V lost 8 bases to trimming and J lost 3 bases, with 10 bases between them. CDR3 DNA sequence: TGTGCCAGCGGTAGCGGTTACACCGGGGAGCTGTTTTTT. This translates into CASGSGYTGELFF. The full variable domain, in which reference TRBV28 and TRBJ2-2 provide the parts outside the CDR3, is DVKVTQSSRYLVKRTGEKVFLECVQDMDHENMFWYRQDPGLGLRLIYFSYDVKMKEKGDIPEGYSVSREKKERFSLILESASTNQTSMYLCASGSGYTGELFFGEGSRLTVL.

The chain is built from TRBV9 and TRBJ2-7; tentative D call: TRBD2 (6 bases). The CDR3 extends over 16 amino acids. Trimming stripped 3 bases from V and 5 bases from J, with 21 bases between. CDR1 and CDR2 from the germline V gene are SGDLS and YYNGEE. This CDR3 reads CASSASGGAARHEQYF. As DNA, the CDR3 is TGTGCCAGCAGCGCCAGTGGAGGGGCCGCTCGCCACGAGCAGTACTTC. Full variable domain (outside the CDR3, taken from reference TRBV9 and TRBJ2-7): DSGVTQTPKHLITATGQRVTLRCSPRSGDLSVYWYQQSLDQGLQFLIQYYNGEERAKGNILERFSAQQFPDLHSELNLSSLELGDSALYFCASSASGGAARHEQYFGPGTRLTVT.

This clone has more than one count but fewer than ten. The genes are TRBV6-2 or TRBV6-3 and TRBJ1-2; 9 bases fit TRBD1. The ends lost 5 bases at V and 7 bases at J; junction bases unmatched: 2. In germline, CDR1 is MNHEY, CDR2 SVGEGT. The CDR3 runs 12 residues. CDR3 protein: CASSTGGFGYTF. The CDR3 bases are TGTGCCAGCAGTACAGGGGGCTTTGGCTACACCTTC.

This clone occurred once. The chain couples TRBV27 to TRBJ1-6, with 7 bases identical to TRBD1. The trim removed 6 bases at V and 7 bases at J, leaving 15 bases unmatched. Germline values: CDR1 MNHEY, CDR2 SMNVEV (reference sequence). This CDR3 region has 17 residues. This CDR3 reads CASRRKHFRGRNSPLHF. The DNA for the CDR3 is TGTGCCAGCAGACGAAAACATTTTAGGGGGCGGAATTCACCCCTCCACTTT.

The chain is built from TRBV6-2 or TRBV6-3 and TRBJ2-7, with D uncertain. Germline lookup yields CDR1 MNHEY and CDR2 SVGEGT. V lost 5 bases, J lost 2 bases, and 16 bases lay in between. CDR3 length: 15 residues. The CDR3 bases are TGTGCCAGCAGTCTGACCACAGAGCCCGCCTACGAGCAGTACTTC. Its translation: CASSLTTEPAYEQYF.

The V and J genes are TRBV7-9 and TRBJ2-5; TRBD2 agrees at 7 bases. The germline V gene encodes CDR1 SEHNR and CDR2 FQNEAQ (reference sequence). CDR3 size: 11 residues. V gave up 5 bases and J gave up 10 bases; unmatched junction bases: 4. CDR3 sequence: CASSPGGHQYF. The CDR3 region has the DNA TGTGCCAGCAGCCCGGGAGGTCACCAGTACTTC.

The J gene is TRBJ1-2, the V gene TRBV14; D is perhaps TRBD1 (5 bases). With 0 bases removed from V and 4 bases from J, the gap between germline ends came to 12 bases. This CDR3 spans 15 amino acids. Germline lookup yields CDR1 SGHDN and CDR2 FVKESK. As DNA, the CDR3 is TGTGCCAGCAGCCAAGAGTCACAGGCCCTCTATGGCTACACCTTC. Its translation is CASSQESQALYGYTF.

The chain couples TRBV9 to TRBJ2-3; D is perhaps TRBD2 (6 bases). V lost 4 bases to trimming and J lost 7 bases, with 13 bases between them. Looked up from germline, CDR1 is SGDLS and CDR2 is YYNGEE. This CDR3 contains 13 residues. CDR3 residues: CASSPAGRNTQYF. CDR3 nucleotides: TGTGCCAGCAGCCCCGCGGGGAGAAATACGCAGTATTTT.

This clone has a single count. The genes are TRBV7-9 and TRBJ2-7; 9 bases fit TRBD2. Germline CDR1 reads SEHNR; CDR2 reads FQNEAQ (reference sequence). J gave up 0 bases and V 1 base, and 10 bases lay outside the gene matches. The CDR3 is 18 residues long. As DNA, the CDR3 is TGTGCCAGCAGCTTAGTTTCAGGGGCTAGCGGGGTCTCCTACGAGCAGTACTTC. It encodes CASSLVSGASGVSYEQYF. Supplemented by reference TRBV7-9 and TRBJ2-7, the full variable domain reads DTGVSQNPRHKITKRGQNVTFRCDPISEHNRLYWYRQTLGQGPEFLTYFQNEAQLEKSRLLSDRFSAERPKGSFSTLEIQRTEQGDSAMYLCASSLVSGASGVSYEQYFGPGTRLTVT.

The CDR3, as DNA: TGTGCCAGCAGCGTAGGTCATGGGACTAGCGGTTACAATGAGCAGTTCTTC. Protein product: CASSVGHGTSGYNEQFF. V usage is TRBV9 and J usage is TRBJ2-1; 11 nucleotides line up with TRBD2. Germline CDR1 reads SGDLS; CDR2 reads YYNGEE. The junction had 6 bases not matched to a gene; V was cut back by 0 bases and J by 4 bases. CDR3 length equals 17 residues.

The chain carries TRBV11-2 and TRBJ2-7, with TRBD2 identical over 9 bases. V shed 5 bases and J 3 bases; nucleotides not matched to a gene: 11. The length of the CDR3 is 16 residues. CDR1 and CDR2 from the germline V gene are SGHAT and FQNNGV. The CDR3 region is CASSPDSGRGRYEQYF. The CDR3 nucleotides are TGTGCCAGCAGCCCGGATAGCGGGAGAGGGCGCTACGAGCAGTACTTC. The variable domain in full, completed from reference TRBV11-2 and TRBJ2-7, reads EAGVAQSPRYKIIEKRQSVAFWCNPISGHATLYWYQQILGQGPKLLIQFQNNGVVDDSQLPKDRFSAERLKGVDSTLKIQPAKLEDSAVYLCASSPDSGRGRYEQYFGPGTRLTVT.